These 22 T cell receptor beta chains were all obtained from the same sample, sequenced in a study of T cell changes during pregnancy in multiple sclerosis (dated by TCRdb to between 2019 and 2020). The library was made by the immunoSEQ multiplex PCR assay. This is the immuneACCESS table as TCRdb keeps it, with only in-frame sequences that have V and J called. A part of the clones is gone; compared with another copy, unresolved V genes explain less than half, and the rest is unexplained. This sample holds 50,000 to 75,000 clones; over 85% were observed only once. The biggest ten clones account for about 2.5% of the sample. The sequences come from CD8+ T cells from peripheral blood mononuclear cells, collected in the third trimester of pregnancy. Receptor source: a female donor with multiple sclerosis, enrolled in a pregnancy study.

The chain recombines TRBV11-2 with TRBJ2-1; D might be TRBD2 (6 bases). Trimming shortened V by 6 bases and J by 2 bases, and 14 bases separated the two germline ends. Germline V CDR1 and CDR2: SGHAT, FQNNGV. CDR3 length equals 15 residues. In DNA form, the CDR3 reads TGTGCCAGCAGGTCGGCGGGGAGTCCCTACAATGAGCAGTTCTTC. Its translation: CASRSAGSPYNEQFF.

The chain uses TRBV5-5 and TRBJ2-7; 8 bases match TRBD2. Germline values: CDR1 SGHKS, CDR2 YYEKEE (reference sequence). CDR3 length equals 14 residues. Trimming took 4 bases from V and 3 from J; bases not matched to a gene: 6. In nucleotides, the CDR3 is TGTGCCAGCAGCGCGGGACTAGGGGACTACGAGCAGTACTTC. It yields the protein CASSAGLGDYEQYF.

The chain joins TRBV9 to TRBJ2-3; possible D gene TRBD1, 6 bases. CDR1 SGDLS and CDR2 YYNGEE come from the germline V gene. CDR3 length equals 16 residues. Between the trimmed V and J ends, which lost 4 bases and 3 bases, there was a span of 18 bases. CDR3 residues: CASSQRGGHVTDTQYF. The CDR3 DNA is TGTGCCAGCAGCCAAAGAGGGGGACATGTTACAGATACGCAGTATTTT. The full variable domain, completed using reference TRBV9 and TRBJ2-3, is DSGVTQTPKHLITATGQRVTLRCSPRSGDLSVYWYQQSLDQGLQFLIQYYNGEERAKGNILERFSAQQFPDLHSELNLSSLELGDSALYFCASSQRGGHVTDTQYFGPGTRLTVL.

The CDR3 nucleotides are TGTGCCTGGAGCGCTCCCGGGACAGTACTCTACGAGCAGTACTTC. It specifies CAWSAPGTVLYEQYF. The gene calls are TRBV30 and TRBJ2-7; TRBD1 agrees at 7 bases. V shed 3 bases and J 3 bases; nucleotides not matched to a gene: 11. Per germline, CDR1 GTSNPN and CDR2 SVGIG (reference sequence). CDR3 size: 15 residues.

V usage is TRBV5-1 and J usage is TRBJ2-1; TRBD1 is a possible D gene (6 bases). V was pared by 5 bases and J by 1 base, with 7 bases between. The germline gives CDR1 SGHRS, CDR2 YFSETQ. CDR3 length: 13 amino acids. CDR3 protein: CASRGASYNEQFF. DNA for the CDR3: TGCGCCAGCAGGGGGGCGTCCTACAATGAGCAGTTCTTC.

V and J are TRBV30 and TRBJ2-3; 8 bases line up with TRBD2. CDR3 size: 14 residues. With V trimmed by 7 bases and J by 4 bases, 10 bases remained unmatched. CDR1 and CDR2 from the germline V gene are GTSNPN and SVGIG (reference sequence). CDR3 nucleotide sequence: TGTGCCTCCACCCTAGCGGGTAGTCCAGATACGCAGTATTTT. Residues: CASTLAGSPDTQYF.

This clone was recorded at least ten times. The chain recombines TRBV27 with TRBJ2-1, with D possibly being TRBD2 (6 bases). Germline loops: CDR1 MNHEY, CDR2 SMNVEV (reference sequence). The germline V and J ends were trimmed by 6 bases and 3 bases, with 12 bases remaining between them. CDR3 size: 14 residues. CDR3 protein: CASRSTSSYNEQFF. Here the CDR3 DNA reads TGTGCCAGCAGGAGTACTAGCAGCTACAATGAGCAGTTCTTC.

A single count supports this clone. The chain recombines TRBV28 with TRBJ1-4; TRBD1 matches 9 bases. The CDR3 contains 14 residues. Per germline, CDR1 MDHEN and CDR2 SYDVKM. V lost 6 bases, J lost 8 bases, and 7 bases stayed unmatched. Here the CDR3 reads CASRHGTGREKLFF. DNA for the CDR3: TGTGCCAGCAGACATGGGACAGGGCGGGAAAAACTGTTTTTT.

This chain joins TRBV5-6 and TRBJ1-1; D may be TRBD1 (6 bases). Germline V lookup: CDR1 SGHDT, CDR2 YYEEEE. The length of the CDR3 is 15 residues. V dropped 1 base and J dropped 3 bases, with 13 bases sitting between them. The CDR3 here is CASSLIGGGYTEAFF. As DNA, the CDR3 is TGTGCCAGCAGCTTGATAGGGGGTGGGTACACTGAAGCTTTCTTT.

The chain combines TRBV5-6 with TRBJ2-7; tentatively, D is TRBD1 (5 bases). The CDR3 is made up of 13 amino acids. Deletions cut 2 bases from V and 4 bases from J, with 10 bases between. CDR1 is SGHDT, CDR2 YYEEEE, per germline. Written as DNA, the CDR3 is TGTGCCAGCAGCTTAGGCAGGGCTTACGAGCAGTACTTC. This sequence encodes CASSLGRAYEQYF.

This sequence joins TRBV4-2 and TRBJ2-7; 11 bases are a match to TRBD2. After removal of 1 base from V and 1 base from J, the junction contained 6 bases not matched to a gene. The germline CDR1 and CDR2 sequences are LGHNA and YNFKEQ. The CDR3 has 17 amino acids. CDR3 loop: CASSQGRLAGFSYEQYF. In nucleotides, the CDR3 is TGTGCCAGCAGCCAAGGGAGACTAGCGGGATTTTCCTACGAGCAGTACTTC.

Only one count was recorded for this clone. The V call is TRBV6-1, the J call TRBJ2-7, with D perhaps TRBD1 (5 bases). The CDR3 extends over 15 amino acids. Trimming stripped 4 bases from V and 2 bases from J, with 15 bases between. CDR1 is MNHNS and CDR2 is SASEGT in the germline V gene. The CDR3 sequence is CASSGRAGQTYEQYF. The CDR3 coding sequence is TGTGCCAGCAGTGGTCGAGCAGGGCAGACCTACGAGCAGTACTTC.

The CDR3 DNA sequence: TGTGCCAGCAGTATCTATCACAATGAGCAGTTCTTC. It translates to CASSIYHNEQFF. The rearrangement joins TRBV6-1 to TRBJ2-1; D gene uncertain. Germline V CDR1 and CDR2: MNHNS, SASEGT. Trimming shortened V by 5 bases and J by 5 bases, and 7 bases separated the two germline ends. The CDR3 loop spans 12 amino acids.

In its sample, this clone was seen a few times. The chain's CDR3 is CATDTGTGRTEAFF. The CDR3 region has the DNA TGTGCCACCGATACAGGGACAGGGAGGACTGAAGCTTTCTTT. This chain uses TRBV19 with TRBJ1-1; 9 bases align to TRBD1. The V gene's germline CDR1 is LNHDA and CDR2 SQIVND (reference sequence). The V gene end was trimmed by 10 bases and the J gene end by 5 bases; junction bases not matched to a gene: 11. The CDR3 sequence is 14 residues long.

The rearrangement joins TRBV5-6 to TRBJ2-1; 12 bases agree with TRBD2. The junction had 6 bases not matched to a gene; V was cut back by 4 bases and J by 4 bases. Germline V lookup: CDR1 SGHDT, CDR2 YYEEEE. The CDR3 sequence is 16 residues long. CDR3 loop: CASSEMTSGSYNEQFF. CDR3 nucleotides: TGTGCCAGCAGCGAGATGACTAGCGGGAGTTACAATGAGCAGTTCTTC. The complete variable domain, with remaining parts taken from reference TRBV5-6 and TRBJ2-1, reads DAGVTQSPTHLIKTRGQQVTLRCSPKSGHDTVSWYQQALGQGPQFIFQYYEEEERQRGNFPDRFSGHQFPNYSSELNVNALLLGDSALYLCASSEMTSGSYNEQFFGPGTRLTVL.

This clone was counted a few times. The V call is TRBV19, the J call TRBJ2-1; TRBD2 aligns across 8 bases. In germline, CDR1 is LNHDA, CDR2 SQIVND (reference sequence). V dropped 6 bases and J dropped 4; count of bases not matched to a gene: 11. This CDR3 spans 16 amino acids. The CDR3 loop is CASSPSGTGGYNEQFF. The CDR3 DNA follows: TGTGCCAGTAGCCCCTCAGGGACGGGAGGGTACAATGAGCAGTTCTTC. The complete variable domain, with remaining parts taken from reference TRBV19 and TRBJ2-1, reads DGGITQSPKYLFRKEGQNVTLSCEQNLNHDAMYWYRQDPGQGLRLIYYSQIVNDFQKGDIAEGYSVSREKKESFPLTVTSAQKNPTAFYLCASSPSGTGGYNEQFFGPGTRLTVL.

The gene calls are TRBV15 and TRBJ1-2; 9 positions match TRBD1. CDR1 is LNHNV, CDR2 YYDKDF, per germline (reference sequence). V trimming: 5 bases; J trimming: 0 bases; junction bases outside the gene matches: 4. The CDR3 consists of 15 residues. In nucleotides, the CDR3 is TGTGCCACCAGCCCCCGACAGGGGGCTAACTATGGCTACACCTTC. Residues: CATSPRQGANYGYTF.

The chain combines TRBV5-1 with TRBJ2-1; 7 positions match TRBD1. V was pared by 7 bases and J by 0 bases, with 7 bases of the junction left unmatched. CDR3 length equals 15 residues. Germline assignment: CDR1 SGHRS and CDR2 YFSETQ. The chain's CDR3 is CASSGRDSSYNEQFF. CDR3 bases: TGCGCCAGCTCCGGACGGGACAGCTCCTACAATGAGCAGTTCTTC.

This chain joins TRBV5-8 and TRBJ2-2; D may be TRBD2 (6 bases). Per the germline V gene, CDR1 is SGHTS and CDR2 is YDEGEE. This CDR3 has 14 amino acids. V lost 4 bases and J 3 bases, leaving 10 bases between the germline ends. In nucleotides, the CDR3 is TGTGCCAGCAGCCCGGGGGTTTACACCGGGGAGCTGTTTTTT. This gives the protein CASSPGVYTGELFF.

This sequence joins TRBV27 and TRBJ2-1; 8 nucleotides line up with TRBD2. The CDR3 length is 17 residues. The germline gives CDR1 MNHEY, CDR2 SMNVEV (reference sequence). Germline trimming cut 1 base from V and 0 bases from J; bases unmatched to any gene: 5. The CDR3 here is CASSLWIAGLSYNEQFF. The CDR3 nucleotides read TGTGCCAGCAGTTTATGGATAGCGGGGCTCTCCTACAATGAGCAGTTCTTC.

V usage is TRBV29-1 and J usage is TRBJ2-7, with 9 bases fitting TRBD2. The trim removed 2 bases at V and 2 bases at J, leaving 10 bases unmatched. CDR1 and CDR2 (germline): SQVTM, ANQGSEA. The CDR3 extends over 16 amino acids. CDR3 protein: CSVEIMAGGRPYEQYF. The CDR3 DNA follows: TGCAGCGTTGAAATCATGGCGGGAGGGCGTCCCTACGAGCAGTACTTC.

V and J are TRBV6-1 and TRBJ2-7; the match to TRBD2 covers 7 bases. Germline CDR1 reads MNHNS; CDR2 reads SASEGT. The CDR3 has 16 residues. V shed 2 bases and J 7 bases; nucleotides not matched to a gene: 14. The CDR3: CASSETILRGDGEQYF. The CDR3 region has the DNA TGTGCCAGCAGTGAAACTATCCTTCGGGGGGACGGGGAGCAGTACTTC.